Sequencing of this T cell receptor beta chain was carried out in a study of T cells in women clearing cervical HPV infection. The CDR3 is 17 amino acids. In germline, CDR1 is PRHDT, CDR2 FYEKMQ (reference sequence). Trimming took 3 bases from V and 1 from J, leaving 16 bases between them. To note about this clone: The CDR3 end lies 3 residues beyond the end of the read and is filled in from the germline J gene.

Produced via immunoSEQ multiplex PCR; TCRdb's table is partial and in-frame only. Its clone listing holds fewer than 20,000 clones. The clonotype was recovered from a woman between 18 and 75 years old with a cervical HPV16 infection that either progressed to CIN3+ or cleared (not recorded which). Material for sequencing was blood buffy coat. The rearrangement links TRBV13 to TRBJ2-1; D perhaps matches TRBD2 (6 bases). CDR3 region: CASSFLKRGVSYNEQFF. The CDR3 bases that were read are TGTGCCAGCAGCTTTTTGAAACGCGGGGTATCCTACAATGAG.